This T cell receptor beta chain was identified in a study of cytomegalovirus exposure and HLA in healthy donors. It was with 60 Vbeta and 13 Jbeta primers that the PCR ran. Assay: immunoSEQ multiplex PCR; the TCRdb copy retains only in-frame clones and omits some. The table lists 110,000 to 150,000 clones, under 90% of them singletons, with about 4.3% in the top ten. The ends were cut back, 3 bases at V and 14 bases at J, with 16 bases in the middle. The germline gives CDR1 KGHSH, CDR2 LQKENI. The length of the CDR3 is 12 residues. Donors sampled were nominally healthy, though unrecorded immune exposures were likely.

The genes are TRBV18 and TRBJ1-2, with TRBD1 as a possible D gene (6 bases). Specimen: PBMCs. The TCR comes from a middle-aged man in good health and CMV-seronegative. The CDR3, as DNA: TGTGCCAGCTCACCCACCGACAGGCAGACGACCTTC. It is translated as CASSPTDRQTTF.